This T cell receptor beta chain is from a study of shared clonotypes between healthy human individuals (dated by TCRdb to about 2020). In the study overall: A couple of women and a few men aged 18 to 49 years were included in the cohort. For each donor, CD4 naive and CD4 memory were each given three plates, CD8 naive was given two plates, and CD8 memory was given one plate. Blood TCR repertoires of four to six healthy adults were deeply sequenced to estimate repertoire size and the extent of clonotype sharing between individuals. To increase sequencing depth and limit assay-specific biases, TCR repertoire library preparation and sequencing were carried out by different laboratories using diverse techniques. Between about 0.94 and 10 billion PBMCs per donor were obtained by leukapheresis. Broader findings and caveats from the paper: Sharing across several donors was observed for around 5% of naive CD4, around 3.5% of naive CD8, roughly 2.3% of memory CD4, and over 0.3% of memory CD8 clonotypes. Compared with non-shared clonotypes, clonotypes shared by all four sorted-subset donors had higher generation probabilities. The small number of donors limited the genetic and exposure-history diversity represented. Only blood was sampled, and tissue TCR repertoires likely differ from those in blood. Even with the large sequencing depth, rarefaction of the sorted-subset datasets indicated that sequencing was incomplete. Estimated clonotype richness was generally larger for naive than for memory subsets. Based on pairwise subsampling, the degree of clonotype sharing among donors was expected to be affected by sequencing depth.

A word on this clone: Its antigen is unknown. Base qualities are not at hand, and no much larger clone is one base apart.

Using the deep immunoSEQ assay, TCR CDR3 regions were amplified from genomic DNA by multiplex PCR. For each cell subset, the extracted genomic DNA was distributed evenly across all wells of several immunoSEQ 96-well plates, and each plate served as one replicate. For sorted subsets, roughly 200 ng of genomic DNA, equivalent to around 29,000 T cell genomes, went into each replicate PCR. Purified libraries were quantified with a Qubit 3.0 fluorometer, sized on a Bioanalyzer 2100, and re-quantified with the KAPA Library Quantification kit. Each immunoSEQ 96-well plate was sequenced on its own single-read 150-cycle Illumina NextSeq 550 flow cell. On the authors' methods: The immunoSEQ output contained only junctional sequences without quality scores, so filtering could not match that applied to full-length reads. Sequences were annotated with PyIR, a Python wrapper for IgBLAST v1.9, using IMGT germline references to assign V/J genes and CDR3. Reads were filtered out if the reads had weak V/J assignments (E-value above 1e-6), no CDR3, stop codons, out-of-frame junctions, or ambiguous translated residues. V3J clonotypes were defined as sequences sharing an identical inferred V gene, J gene, and CDR3 amino acid sequence. To compute the percentage overlap between repertoires, the number of shared unique clonotypes was divided by the size of the smaller repertoire. RTK rarefaction, the Chao1 estimator, and Recon v2.1 estimates of unobserved clonotypes were used to assess repertoire richness. For all TCRbeta clonotypes obtained by the gDNA method from four donors, generation probabilities were computed with OLGA. Entries here come from immuneACCESS through TCRdb and include only in-frame sequences with V and J called. Some clones fail to appear in such tables; in the studies checked, an unresolved V gene covers under half of the shortfall, and the cause of the remainder is unknown. V, J and clone size are those of that table, while D and trimming were read from the DNA. This sample is represented by around 2.5 million clones; over 85% of them were singletons. More than 0.35% of the sample is held by the ten biggest clonotypes.

V has 5 bases trimmed and J has 4 bases trimmed; junction bases matching no gene number 1. CDR1 SGHAT and CDR2 FQNNGV were looked up in the germline V gene. The CDR3 spans 14 residues, from the cysteine through the phenylalanine. Only the CDR3 DNA is retained, 42 bases long and in frame from the first base. The donors were healthy, HIV-negative adults who had no recently reported acute infections or vaccinations. Every donor was a Caucasian adult living in Nashville, Tennessee, USA. CD4+ T cells were enriched by magnetic negative selection; naive cells were then positively selected on CD45RA, and the negative fraction formed the memory subset. After blood collection by leukapheresis, PBMCs were isolated using Ficoll-Histopaque density gradient centrifugation and then cryopreserved in the vapor phase of liquid nitrogen. Analytical flow cytometry was used to check the purity and quantity of each magnetically sorted T cell population. Genomic DNA was isolated from every sorted fraction and measured by UV absorbance on a Nanodrop 2000c.

This TCR was recovered from a man younger than 35 in good health. Some clones in this sample may be carry-over from other donors' samples. Sample: naive CD4+ T cells from PBMCs. This specimen's cell subset or site label, interpreted: CD45RA+ positively selected. This chain joins TRBV11-2 to TRBJ2-6, and 8 junctional nucleotides match TRBD2. The DNA is as follows: TGTGCCAGCAGCCGGGGGGGCGGGGCCAACGTCCTGACTTTC. It codes for CASSRGGGANVLTF.